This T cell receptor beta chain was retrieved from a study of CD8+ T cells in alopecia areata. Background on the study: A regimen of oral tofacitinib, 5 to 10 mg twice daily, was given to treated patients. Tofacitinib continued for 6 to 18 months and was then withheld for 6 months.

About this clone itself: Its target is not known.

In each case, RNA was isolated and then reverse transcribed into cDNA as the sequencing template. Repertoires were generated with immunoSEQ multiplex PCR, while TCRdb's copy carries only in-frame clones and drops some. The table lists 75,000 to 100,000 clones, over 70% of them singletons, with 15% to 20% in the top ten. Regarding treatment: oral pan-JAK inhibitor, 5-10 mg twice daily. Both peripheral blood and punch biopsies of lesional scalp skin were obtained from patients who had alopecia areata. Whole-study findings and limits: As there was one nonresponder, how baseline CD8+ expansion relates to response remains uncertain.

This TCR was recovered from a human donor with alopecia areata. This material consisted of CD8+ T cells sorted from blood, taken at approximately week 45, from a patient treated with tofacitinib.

DNA for the CDR3: TGTGCCAGCAGCTCTAAAGGGACAGGAAAACAATTTGAGCAGTTCTTC. The encoded protein is CASSSKGTGKQFEQFF. The genes are TRBV7-2 and TRBJ2-1, with 8 nucleotides matching TRBD1. The length of the CDR3 is 16 residues. The J segment lost 9 bases and the V segment lost 4 bases, leaving 14 bases of the junction unmatched. Per germline, CDR1 SGHTA and CDR2 FQGNSA.